This T cell receptor (beta chain) derives from a study of shared clonotypes between healthy human individuals. About the study: Researchers assigned three CD4 naive, three CD4 memory, two CD8 naive and one CD8 memory plate to each donor.

Libraries were prepared by immunoSEQ multiplex PCR; TCRdb keeps only in-frame clonotypes and omits some of them. The top ten hold more than 9% of the sample, which has around 200,000 clones, 60% to 75% seen once. All donors were healthy HIV-negative adults lacking recent acute infections or vaccinations. The CDR3 sequence is 15 residues long. The V call is TRBV21-1, the J call TRBJ1-4. TRBV21-1 represents a pseudogene. This sequence was found in a man aged 25-40 years in good health. The sequenced sample was memory CD4+ T cells sorted from blood. As to subset: CD45RA-negative fraction. CDR3: CASSKQGPYSGKLFF. The CDR3 DNA reads as TGTGCCAGCAGCAAACAAGGCCCGTATAGTGGAAAACTGTTTTTT.